Following are 23 T cell receptor beta chains from one sample sequenced in a study of long-term antiretroviral therapy in people with HIV. The immunoSEQ assay was v3.0, run at survey level. Sequenced by immunoSEQ multiplex PCR; TCRdb stores in-frame clones only, minus some. The sample lists about 36,000 clones; over 75% were seen once. The sequencing here drew on unsorted PBMCs, taken 2.2 years after starting antiretroviral therapy. Receptor source: a man aged 18 to 30 with HIV.

This chain links TRBV18 with TRBJ1-1; D uncertain. The CDR3 is made up of 14 amino acids. V shed 5 bases and J shed 7 bases, with 17 bases lying between them. CDR1 and CDR2 (germline): KGHSH, LQKENI. In DNA form, the CDR3 reads TGTGCCAGCTCATCCGGGATACTTTCCGATGAAGCTTTCTTT. This gives the protein CASSSGILSDEAFF.

The rearrangement links TRBV29-1 to TRBJ1-5; 8 nucleotides line up with TRBD1. This CDR3 has 14 residues. Germline-derived CDR1 and CDR2 are SQVTM and ANQGSEA. V lost 6 bases, J lost 7 bases, and 11 bases stayed unmatched. The CDR3 DNA reads as TGCAGCGTGGCCCAGGGGGCAGTAGGGCAGCCCCAGCATTTT. Protein sequence: CSVAQGAVGQPQHF.

V usage is TRBV6-6 and J usage is TRBJ2-1; D uncertain. The CDR3 spans 12 residues. V shed 0 bases and J shed 8 bases, with 5 bases lying between them. The germline gives CDR1 MNHNY, CDR2 SVGAGI (reference sequence). CDR3 amino acids: CASSYSRHEQFF. DNA for the CDR3: TGTGCCAGCAGTTACTCGAGGCATGAGCAGTTCTTC.

The chain has TRBV7-9 and TRBJ2-7, with 7 nucleotides matching TRBD1. The germline V gene encodes CDR1 SEHNR and CDR2 FQNEAQ (reference sequence). Trimming took 3 bases from V and 2 from J; bases not matched to a gene: 1. The CDR3 is made up of 13 amino acids. The DNA for the CDR3 is TGTGCCAGCAGCTTCACAGGGGCCTACGAGCAGTACTTC. Encoded protein: CASSFTGAYEQYF. Full variable domain (rest looked up from reference TRBV7-9 and TRBJ2-7): DTGVSQNPRHKITKRGQNVTFRCDPISEHNRLYWYRQTLGQGPEFLTYFQNEAQLEKSRLLSDRFSAERPKGSFSTLEIQRTEQGDSAMYLCASSFTGAYEQYFGPGTRLTVT.

The chain joins TRBV5-6 to TRBJ2-7; TRBD2 matches 9 bases. CDR3 length: 14 residues. Trimming at V came to 0 bases and at J to 3 bases, leaving 1 base not matched to a gene. Germline V lookup: CDR1 SGHDT, CDR2 YYEEEE. The CDR3 spells CASSLGLAVYEQYF. The CDR3 DNA is TGTGCCAGCAGCTTGGGACTAGCGGTCTACGAGCAGTACTTC.

The genes are TRBV28 and TRBJ2-6; 13 nucleotides line up with TRBD2. This CDR3 has 17 residues. Germline values: CDR1 MDHEN, CDR2 SYDVKM. V was pared by 5 bases and J by 3 bases, with 4 bases of the junction left unmatched. CDR3 bases: TGTGCCAGCAGTCGGACTAGCGGGAGAAGTGGGGCCAACGTCCTGACTTTC. Its translation is CASSRTSGRSGANVLTF.

The chain uses TRBV10-2 and TRBJ1-2, with D possibly being TRBD1 (6 bases). The germline CDR1 and CDR2 sequences are WSHSY and SAAADI. V dropped 2 bases and J dropped 5 bases, with 12 bases sitting between them. CDR3 length: 14 amino acids. The CDR3 DNA sequence: TGCGCCAGCAGTGAGCCTCGGGACATTTATGGCTACACCTTC. Protein sequence: CASSEPRDIYGYTF.

The chain couples TRBV25-1 to TRBJ2-7; TRBD1 aligns across 7 bases. CDR3 length: 12 amino acids. V lost 7 bases, J lost 3 bases, and 3 bases stayed unmatched. Germline assignment: CDR1 MGHDK and CDR2 SYGVNS. CDR3 residues: CASTPGGYEQYF. The CDR3 nucleotides are TGTGCCAGCACCCCAGGGGGCTACGAGCAGTACTTC.

The CDR3 loop is CASIQGHEQFF. CDR3 DNA sequence: TGTGCCAGCATTCAGGGCCATGAGCAGTTCTTC. The genes are TRBV5-6 and TRBJ2-1; maybe TRBD1 (5 bases). Trimming took off 6 bases at V and 8 bases at J, with 9 bases between the two ends. Per the germline V gene, CDR1 is SGHDT and CDR2 is YYEEEE. The CDR3 extends over 11 amino acids. The variable domain in full, with the rest retrieved from reference TRBV5-6 and TRBJ2-1, is DAGVTQSPTHLIKTRGQQVTLRCSPKSGHDTVSWYQQALGQGPQFIFQYYEEEERQRGNFPDRFSGHQFPNYSSELNVNALLLGDSALYLCASIQGHEQFFGPGTRLTVL.

This clone was seen a few times. This chain joins TRBV14 and TRBJ1-5; D unresolved. Trimming shortened V by 6 bases and J by 5 bases, and 8 bases separated the two germline ends. The germline V gene has CDR1 SGHDN and CDR2 FVKESK. The length of the CDR3 is 12 residues. This CDR3 reads CASRPGDQPQHF. The CDR3 coding sequence is TGTGCCAGCAGACCAGGCGATCAGCCCCAGCATTTT.

This chain joins TRBV5-1 and TRBJ2-1; tentative D call: TRBD2 (5 bases). The V end lost 0 bases, the J end lost 8 bases, and 9 bases lay between the germline ends. In germline, CDR1 is SGHRS, CDR2 YFSETQ. The CDR3 length is 13 residues. The CDR3 DNA is TGCGCCAGCAGCTTGGGACTATCTGATGAGCAGTTCTTC. Protein product: CASSLGLSDEQFF.

The genes are TRBV19 and TRBJ2-2; D remains ambiguous. The CDR3 has 13 amino acids. Germline CDR1 reads LNHDA; CDR2 reads SQIVND (reference sequence). Trimming removed 5 bases from V and 6 bases from J, with 10 bases in between. Here the CDR3 DNA reads TGTGCCAGTAGTTTTCTGGAATCCGGGGAGCTGTTTTTT. This sequence encodes CASSFLESGELFF.

The sample holds one count of this clone. This rearrangement joins TRBV28 to TRBJ2-1; possibly TRBD1 or TRBD2 for D (5 bases each). Looked up from germline, CDR1 is MDHEN and CDR2 is SYDVKM. The CDR3 is 17 amino acids. Trimming shortened V by 6 bases and J by 0 bases, and 18 bases separated the two germline ends. This CDR3 is CASSPTGTVGSYNEQFF. As DNA, the CDR3 is TGTGCCAGCAGCCCCACCGGGACGGTGGGCTCCTACAATGAGCAGTTCTTC.

This chain links TRBV7-9 with TRBJ2-7; TRBD1 aligns across 9 bases. Germline V gives CDR1 SEHNR, CDR2 FQNEAQ (reference sequence). V dropped 4 bases and J dropped 1; count of bases not matched to a gene: 17. The CDR3 has 19 residues. Written as DNA, the CDR3 is TGTGCCAGCAGCTCGCTTTGGGACAGGGAAATCTCGGGGTCCTACGAGCAGTACTTC. It encodes CASSSLWDREISGSYEQYF.

V and J are TRBV9 and TRBJ2-2; tentative D call: TRBD2 (5 bases). The CDR3 length is 16 residues. The V gene lost 2 bases and the J gene lost 0 bases, with 11 bases spanning the gap. Germline V lookup: CDR1 SGDLS, CDR2 YYNGEE. CDR3 coding DNA: TGTGCCAGCAGCGTCGGGGTGCGGGCGAACACCGGGGAGCTGTTTTTT. Its protein is CASSVGVRANTGELFF.

The chain carries TRBV7-9 and TRBJ1-1; tentatively, D is TRBD1 (5 bases). The CDR3 is 15 amino acids. Between the trimmed V and J ends, which lost 6 bases and 8 bases, there was a span of 22 bases. Germline V gives CDR1 SEHNR, CDR2 FQNEAQ (reference sequence). The CDR3, as DNA: TGTGCCAGCAGGCCCCAAACCGCAACCGGGACGGAAGCTTTCTTT. It encodes CASRPQTATGTEAFF.

This clone is a singleton in its sample. CDR3 coding DNA: TGTGCCAGCTCACCCCAGGGGGCCTACGAGCAGTACTTC. It codes for CASSPQGAYEQYF. The chain is built from TRBV18 and TRBJ2-7; 7 bases line up with TRBD1. V lost 3 bases and J lost 2; bases outside the gene matches: 1. The length of the CDR3 is 13 residues. The germline gives CDR1 KGHSH, CDR2 LQKENI.

The chain recombines TRBV6-6 with TRBJ2-1; 7 nucleotides agree with TRBD2. Germline CDR1 and CDR2: MNHNY and SVGAGI (reference sequence). V trimming: 6 bases; J trimming: 10 bases; junction bases outside the gene matches: 9. This CDR3 contains 13 residues. CDR3 sequence: CASSRDYWTEQFF. In nucleotides, the CDR3 is TGTGCCAGCAGCCGGGACTACTGGACAGAGCAGTTCTTC.

The CDR3 sequence is CASSQVAISSGELFF. The CDR3 nucleotides read TGCGCCAGCAGCCAAGTTGCTATTAGTTCCGGGGAGCTGTTTTTT. The gene calls are TRBV4-1 and TRBJ2-2; D ambiguous. V shed 1 base and J shed 6 bases, with 12 bases lying between them. Germline values: CDR1 MGHRA, CDR2 YSYEKL. The CDR3 covers 15 residues.

The chain combines TRBV28 with TRBJ2-7; perhaps TRBD1 as D (6 bases). CDR3 size: 14 residues. V was clipped by 8 bases and J by 5 bases, with 19 bases between them. Germline CDR1 is MDHEN and CDR2 is SYDVKM. DNA for the CDR3: TGTGCCAGCCAATACCCCAACAGGGACCACGAGCAGTACTTC. Translated, it gives CASQYPNRDHEQYF.

J is TRBJ2-2 and V is TRBV9, with a weak D call TRBD1 (5 bases). Germline V CDR1 and CDR2: SGDLS, YYNGEE. There are 15 residues in the CDR3. V gave up 0 bases and J gave up 4 bases, with 10 bases separating them. The CDR3 nucleotides are TGTGCCAGCAGCGTAGTTCAGGGCGGCACCGGGGAGCTGTTTTTT. Its protein product is CASSVVQGGTGELFF.

The J gene is TRBJ1-2, the V gene TRBV28; D remains ambiguous. V was trimmed by 3 bases and J by 0 bases, leaving 11 bases between them. This CDR3 is 15 amino acids long. CDR1 and CDR2 (germline): MDHEN, SYDVKM. The CDR3 region is CASSFGSFSNYGYTF. As DNA, the CDR3 is TGTGCCAGCAGTTTTGGGTCCTTTTCTAACTATGGCTACACCTTC.

This chain connects TRBV6-5 to TRBJ2-1; D gene unclear. The CDR3 sequence is 15 residues long. Germline V gene lookup returns CDR1 MNHEY and CDR2 SVGAGI. The V gene lost 6 bases and the J gene lost 7 bases, with 19 bases spanning the gap. CDR3 DNA sequence: TGTGCCAGCAGCCCCACCTGGGTAAGGCAGAATGAGCAGTTCTTC. This encodes CASSPTWVRQNEQFF.